These T cell receptor beta chains were read from a single sample in a study of T cells in localized non-small cell lung cancer. Only in-frame clones appear in the TCRdb table, and some are missing; sequencing was by immunoSEQ multiplex PCR. The repertoire has about 25,000 clones, more than 75% of them found once; the top ten carry 5.8%. Source: peripheral blood, taken before any cancer treatment. The receptors were sampled from a male donor at least 60 years old with stage II squamous cell lung carcinoma. The CDR3 runs from the conserved cysteine through the conserved F or W. Each record gives: D gene, J gene, V gene, CDR3 length, CDR3 protein, CDR3 DNA. A D gene is named only where the DNA matches it firmly.

d_gene: NA; j_gene: TRBJ1-3; v_gene: TRBV11-3; len: 13; CDR3aa: CASSVSNGNTIYF; CDR3nt: TGTGCCAGCAGCGTCTCCAATGGAAACACCATATATTTT
d_gene: NA; j_gene: TRBJ2-7; v_gene: TRBV6-5; len: 14; CDR3aa: CASKKSGASYEQYF; CDR3nt: TGTGCCAGCAAAAAGTCGGGGGCCAGCTACGAGCAGTACTTC
d_gene: NA; j_gene: TRBJ2-1; v_gene: TRBV2; len: 14; CDR3aa: CASSETAGRNEQFF; CDR3nt: TGTGCCAGCAGTGAAACGGCAGGTAGGAATGAGCAGTTCTTC
d_gene: NA; j_gene: TRBJ2-3; v_gene: TRBV5-8; len: 16; CDR3aa: CASSYEQGPSTDTQYF; CDR3nt: TGTGCCAGCAGCTATGAGCAGGGGCCCAGCACAGATACGCAGTATTTT
d_gene: TRBD1; j_gene: TRBJ2-7; v_gene: TRBV27; len: 14; CDR3aa: CASSPYGTGREQYF; CDR3nt: TGTGCCAGCAGTCCCTACGGGACAGGGCGGGAGCAGTACTTC
d_gene: TRBD1; j_gene: TRBJ1-2; v_gene: TRBV6-6; len: 14; CDR3aa: CASGTTGGSFGYTF; CDR3nt: TGTGCCAGCGGTACTACAGGGGGCTCCTTTGGCTACACCTTC
d_gene: TRBD2; j_gene: TRBJ2-7; v_gene: TRBV5-6; len: 16; CDR3aa: CASSAFLTGGIYEQYF; CDR3nt: TGTGCCAGCAGCGCCTTTCTTACGGGAGGGATCTACGAGCAGTACTTC
d_gene: NA; j_gene: TRBJ1-4; v_gene: TRBV2; len: 15; CDR3aa: CASIPGRGISEKLFF; CDR3nt: TGTGCCAGCATCCCGGGACGGGGAATAAGTGAAAAACTGTTTTTT
d_gene: NA; j_gene: TRBJ1-1; v_gene: TRBV7-8; len: 14; CDR3aa: CASSHKGGETEAFF; CDR3nt: TGTGCCAGCAGCCACAAAGGGGGGGAGACTGAAGCTTTCTTT
d_gene: NA; j_gene: TRBJ1-5; v_gene: TRBV19; len: 14; CDR3aa: CATDPQGINQPQHF; CDR3nt: TGTGCCACCGATCCCCAGGGGATCAATCAGCCCCAGCATTTT
d_gene: NA; j_gene: TRBJ2-7; v_gene: TRBV30; len: 11; CDR3aa: CACNPPREQYF; CDR3nt: TGTGCCTGCAATCCGCCCCGCGAGCAGTACTTC
d_gene: NA; j_gene: TRBJ2-5; v_gene: TRBV19; len: 14; CDR3aa: CASQGSPRLETQYF; CDR3nt: TGTGCCAGCCAGGGGTCTCCGCGCTTAGAGACCCAGTACTTC
d_gene: NA; j_gene: TRBJ2-3; v_gene: TRBV7-2; len: 13; CDR3aa: CASSLWTADTQYF; CDR3nt: TGTGCCAGCAGCTTATGGACAGCAGATACGCAGTATTTT
d_gene: TRBD2; j_gene: TRBJ2-3; v_gene: TRBV5-1; len: 15; CDR3aa: CASSVLAGVGDTQYF; CDR3nt: TGCGCCAGCAGCGTCCTAGCGGGAGTAGGAGATACGCAGTATTTT
d_gene: NA; j_gene: TRBJ1-1; v_gene: TRBV7-8; len: 18; CDR3aa: CASSLYPLQDYLNTEAFF; CDR3nt: TGTGCCAGCAGCTTATACCCTTTGCAGGACTACTTGAACACTGAAGCTTTCTTT
d_gene: NA; j_gene: TRBJ2-5; v_gene: TRBV6-1; len: 13; CDR3aa: CASSETPVQTQYF; CDR3nt: TGTGCCAGCAGTGAAACTCCCGTCCAGACCCAGTACTTC
d_gene: NA; j_gene: TRBJ2-5; v_gene: TRBV10-3; len: 12; CDR3aa: CAISGSRETQYF; CDR3nt: TGTGCCATCAGTGGGTCCAGAGAGACCCAGTACTTC
d_gene: NA; j_gene: TRBJ2-3; v_gene: TRBV19; len: 11; CDR3aa: CASSDRDTQYF; CDR3nt: TGTGCCAGTAGCGATCGAGATACGCAGTATTTT
d_gene: TRBD1; j_gene: TRBJ1-2; v_gene: TRBV5-5; len: 15; CDR3aa: CASSFLDRPNYGYTF; CDR3nt: TGTGCCAGCAGTTTCCTGGACAGGCCCAACTATGGCTACACCTTC
d_gene: TRBD1; j_gene: TRBJ2-7; v_gene: TRBV5-6; len: 14; CDR3aa: CASSRAGQGNEQYF; CDR3nt: TGTGCCAGCAGCCGAGCGGGACAGGGGAATGAGCAGTACTTC
d_gene: NA; j_gene: TRBJ2-6; v_gene: TRBV11-2; len: 15; CDR3aa: CASSLVSSGANVLTF; CDR3nt: TGTGCCAGCAGCTTAGTGTCGTCTGGGGCCAACGTCCTGACTTTC
d_gene: NA; j_gene: TRBJ1-1; v_gene: TRBV7-3; len: 13; CDR3aa: CASSPTSNTEAFF; CDR3nt: TGTGCCAGCAGCCCCACGTCGAACACTGAAGCTTTCTTT
d_gene: NA; j_gene: TRBJ1-1; v_gene: TRBV10-3; len: 14; CDR3aa: CAISVRDANTEAFF; CDR3nt: TGTGCCATCAGTGTCAGGGACGCGAACACTGAAGCTTTCTTT
d_gene: NA; j_gene: TRBJ1-2; v_gene: TRBV11-2; len: 13; CDR3aa: CASSPDRNYGYTF; CDR3nt: TGTGCCAGCAGCCCTGACAGAAACTATGGCTACACCTTC
d_gene: NA; j_gene: TRBJ1-1; v_gene: TRBV7-9; len: 12; CDR3aa: CASSPHNTEAFF; CDR3nt: TGTGCCAGCAGCCCTCATAACACTGAAGCTTTCTTT
d_gene: TRBD2; j_gene: TRBJ2-1; v_gene: TRBV28; len: 16; CDR3aa: CASSSLAGGPRNEQFF; CDR3nt: TGTGCCAGCAGTTCCTTAGCGGGAGGGCCGAGGAATGAGCAGTTCTTC